Sequencing of this T cell receptor beta chain was carried out in a study of shared clonotypes between healthy human individuals. Study in general: There were three CD4 naive, three CD4 memory, two CD8 naive and one CD8 memory plates per donor.

The CDR3 runs 15 residues. Germline V gene sequence: CDR1 SGDLS, CDR2 YYNGEE. V lost 0 bases and J lost 1; bases outside the gene matches: 1. In the authors' workflow: Filtering of immunoSEQ junctional sequences could not match full-length read filtering. Data came from immunoSEQ multiplex PCR; TCRdb stores just in-frame clones and leaves some out. V, J and clone size reflect that table, while D and trimming were determined from the DNA. The sample lists around 750,000 clones; less than 85% were seen once. The clonotype was recovered from a woman aged 25 to 39 in good health. Sample: memory CD4+ T cells sorted from blood. Subset here: CD45RA-negative fraction. The chain joins TRBV9 to TRBJ1-1, with TRBD1 matching over 9 bases. DNA for the CDR3: TGTGCCAGCAGCGTAGGGACAGGGGAGAACACTGAAGCTTTCTTT. This codes for CASSVGTGENTEAFF.